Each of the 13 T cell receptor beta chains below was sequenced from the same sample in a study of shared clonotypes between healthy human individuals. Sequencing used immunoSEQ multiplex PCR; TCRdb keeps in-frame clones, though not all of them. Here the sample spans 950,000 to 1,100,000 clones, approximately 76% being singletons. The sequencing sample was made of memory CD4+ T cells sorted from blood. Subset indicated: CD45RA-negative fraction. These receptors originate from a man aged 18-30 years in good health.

In nucleotides, the CDR3 is TGTGCCAGCAGCTTTACCAGGACAGGGGGCGCAAGGGATGGCTACACCTTC. It yields the protein CASSFTRTGGARDGYTF. The V call is TRBV7-2, the J call TRBJ1-2; 11 positions agree with TRBD1. This CDR3 region has 17 residues. In germline, CDR1 is SGHTA, CDR2 FQGNSA. After removal of 3 bases from V and 6 bases from J, the junction contained 12 bases not matched to a gene. The full variable domain, completed using reference TRBV7-2 and TRBJ1-2, is GAGVSQSPSNKVTEKGKDVELRCDPISGHTALYWYRQSLGQGLEFLIYFQGNSAPDKSGLPSDRFSAERTGGSVSTLTIQRTQQEDSAVYLCASSFTRTGGARDGYTFGSGTRLTVV.

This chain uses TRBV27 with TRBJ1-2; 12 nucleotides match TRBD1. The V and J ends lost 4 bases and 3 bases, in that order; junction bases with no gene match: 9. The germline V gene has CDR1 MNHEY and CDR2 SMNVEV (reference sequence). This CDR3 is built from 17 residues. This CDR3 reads CASSSRDRGRRYYGYTF. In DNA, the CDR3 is TGTGCCAGCAGTTCCCGGGACAGGGGGCGTCGGTACTATGGCTACACCTTC.

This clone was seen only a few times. In nucleotides, the CDR3 is TGTGCCAGCAGCCAGGGGAGTGGGTCGGAGCAGTACTTC. This translates into CASSQGSGSEQYF. The chain links TRBV2 to TRBJ2-7; D is perhaps TRBD1 (6 bases). Germline CDR1 SNHLY, CDR2 FYNNEI. Trimming left V 6 bases short and J 7 bases short, with 16 bases between. This CDR3 is built from 13 residues. The full variable domain, with the rest looked up from reference TRBV2 and TRBJ2-7, is EPEVTQTPSHQVTQMGQEVILRCVPISNHLYFYWYRQILGQKVEFLVSFYNNEISEKSEIFDDQFSVERPDGSNFTLKIRSTKLEDSAMYFCASSQGSGSEQYFGPGTRLTVT.

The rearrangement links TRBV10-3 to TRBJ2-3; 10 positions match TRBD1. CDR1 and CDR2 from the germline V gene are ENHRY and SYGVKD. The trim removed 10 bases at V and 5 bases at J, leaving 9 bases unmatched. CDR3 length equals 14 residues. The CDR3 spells CATRYGQGVDTQYF. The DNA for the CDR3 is TGTGCCACCCGTTATGGACAGGGGGTAGATACGCAGTATTTT.

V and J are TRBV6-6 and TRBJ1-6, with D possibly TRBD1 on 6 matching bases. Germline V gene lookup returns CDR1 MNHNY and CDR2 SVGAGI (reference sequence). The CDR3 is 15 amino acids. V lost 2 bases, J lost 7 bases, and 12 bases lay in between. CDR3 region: CASSYADSQNSPLHF. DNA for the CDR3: TGTGCCAGCAGTTACGCGGACAGTCAGAATTCACCCCTCCACTTT.

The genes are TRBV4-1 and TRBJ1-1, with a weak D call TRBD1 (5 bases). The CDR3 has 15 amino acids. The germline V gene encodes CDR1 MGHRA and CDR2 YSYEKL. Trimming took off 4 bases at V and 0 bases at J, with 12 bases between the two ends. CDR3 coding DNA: TGCGCCAGCAGCCGAGGGGTGCAAATGAACACTGAAGCTTTCTTT. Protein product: CASSRGVQMNTEAFF.

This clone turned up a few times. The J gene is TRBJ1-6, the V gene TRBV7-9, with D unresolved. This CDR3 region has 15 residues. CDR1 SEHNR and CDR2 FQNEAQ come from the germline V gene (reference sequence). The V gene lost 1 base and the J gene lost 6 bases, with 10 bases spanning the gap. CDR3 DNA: TGTGCCAGCAGCTTAGGATTAGAGGGTAATTCACCCCTCCACTTT. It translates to CASSLGLEGNSPLHF.

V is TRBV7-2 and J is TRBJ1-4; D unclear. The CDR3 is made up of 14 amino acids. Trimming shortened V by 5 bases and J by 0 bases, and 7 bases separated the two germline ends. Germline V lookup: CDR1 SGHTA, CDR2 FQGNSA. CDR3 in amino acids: CASSGSATNEKLFF. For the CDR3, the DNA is TGTGCCAGCAGCGGTTCAGCAACTAATGAAAAACTGTTTTTT.

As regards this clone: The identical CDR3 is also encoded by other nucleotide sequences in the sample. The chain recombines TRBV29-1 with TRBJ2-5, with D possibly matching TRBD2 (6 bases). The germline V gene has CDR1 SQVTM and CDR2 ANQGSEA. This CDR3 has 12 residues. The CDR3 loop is CSGRGGGETQYF. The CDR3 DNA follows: TGCAGTGGAAGGGGAGGAGGGGAGACCCAGTACTTC.

The CDR3 DNA reads TGTGCCAGAAGCGCGGGACTAGCGGAGATCCTAGCCAAAAACATTCAGTACTTC. It yields the protein CARSAGLAEILAKNIQYF. V is TRBV5-3 and J is TRBJ2-4, with 11 nucleotides matching TRBD2. TRBV5-3 is known as an ORF, though its function is uncertain. Trimming took 4 bases from V and 0 from J; bases not matched to a gene: 9. The CDR3 spans 18 residues.

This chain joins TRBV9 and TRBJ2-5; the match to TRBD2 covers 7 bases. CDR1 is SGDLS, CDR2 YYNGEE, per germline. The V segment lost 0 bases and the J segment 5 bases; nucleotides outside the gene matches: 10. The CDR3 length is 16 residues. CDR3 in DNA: TGTGCCAGCAGCGTAGGCGAAGGCCGGGGAGGGGAGACCCAGTACTTC. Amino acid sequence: CASSVGEGRGGETQYF.

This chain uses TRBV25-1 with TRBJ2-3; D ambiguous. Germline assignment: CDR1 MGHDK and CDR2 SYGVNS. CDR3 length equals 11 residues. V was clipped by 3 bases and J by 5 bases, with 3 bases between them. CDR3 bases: TGTGCCAGCAGTGACCTAGATACGCAGTATTTT. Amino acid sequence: CASSDLDTQYF.

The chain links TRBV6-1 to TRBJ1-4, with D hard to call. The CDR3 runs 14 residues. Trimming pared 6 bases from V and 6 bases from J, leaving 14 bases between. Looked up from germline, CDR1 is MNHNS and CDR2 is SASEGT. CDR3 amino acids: CASSYTLGDEKLFF. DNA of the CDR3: TGTGCCAGCAGCTACACTCTTGGGGATGAAAAACTGTTTTTT.